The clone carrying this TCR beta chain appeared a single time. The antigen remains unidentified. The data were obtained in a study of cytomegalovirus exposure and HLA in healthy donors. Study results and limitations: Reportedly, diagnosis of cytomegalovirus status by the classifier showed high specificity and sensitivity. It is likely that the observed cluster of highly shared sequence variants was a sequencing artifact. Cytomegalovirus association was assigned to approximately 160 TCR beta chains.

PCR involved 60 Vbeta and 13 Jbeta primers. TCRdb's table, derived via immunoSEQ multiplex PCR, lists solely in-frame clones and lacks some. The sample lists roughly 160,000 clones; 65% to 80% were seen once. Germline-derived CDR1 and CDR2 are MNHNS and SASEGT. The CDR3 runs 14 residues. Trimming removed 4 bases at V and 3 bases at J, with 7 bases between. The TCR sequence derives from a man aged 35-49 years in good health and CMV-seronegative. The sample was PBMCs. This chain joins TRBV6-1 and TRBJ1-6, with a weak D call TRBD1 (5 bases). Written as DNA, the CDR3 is TGTGCCAGCAGTGGACAGAACTATAATTCACCCCTCCACTTT. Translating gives CASSGQNYNSPLHF.